The rows below give T cell receptor beta chains drawn from one sample of a study of blood T cell repertoires in COVID-19. Measured with immunoSEQ multiplex PCR; TCRdb has only the in-frame clones, and not every one. The data hold more than 150,000 clones, with 84% observed a single time. Sequenced input: peripheral blood. The receptors here all came from a woman aged 50 to 60 with acute or convalescent COVID-19. Both conserved end residues are part of each CDR3. D genes are given only for firm matches. The listing skips clone size in some rows; elsewhere it reads once, few, many or a size class.

size: -
J: TRBJ1-2
length: 14
V: TRBV14
D: -
CDR3: CASSQDPRTYGYTF
DNA: TGTGCCAGCAGCCAAGATCCCAGAACCTATGGCTACACCTTC

size: -
J: TRBJ2-2
length: 13
V: TRBV7-8
D: -
CDR3: CASSLQRDGELFF
DNA: TGTGCCAGCAGCTTACAACGGGACGGGGAGCTGTTTTTT

size: -
J: TRBJ2-2
length: 16
V: TRBV19
D: -
CDR3: CASSPHPTTNTGELFF
DNA: TGTGCCAGTAGTCCGCACCCCACTACGAACACCGGGGAGCTGTTTTTT

size: -
J: TRBJ2-5
length: 13
V: TRBV7-2
D: -
CDR3: CASSLAEAETQYF
DNA: TGTGCCAGCAGCTTAGCGGAGGCGGAGACCCAGTACTTC

size: once
J: TRBJ2-7
length: 14
V: TRBV6-6
D: TRBD1
CDR3: CASSRQGLVYEQYF
DNA: TGTGCCAGCAGTCGACAGGGGTTGGTCTACGAGCAGTACTTC

size: -
J: TRBJ2-5
length: 15
V: TRBV5-4
D: TRBD2
CDR3: CASSDAGTSGETQYF
DNA: TGTGCCAGCAGCGATGCCGGGACTAGCGGAGAGACCCAGTACTTC

size: few
J: TRBJ1-2
length: 12
V: TRBV10-2
D: -
CDR3: CASQKDSYGYTF
DNA: TGCGCCAGCCAGAAGGACAGCTATGGCTACACCTTC

size: -
J: TRBJ2-1
length: 14
V: TRBV4-2
D: -
CDR3: CASSQSLSGRPTFF
DNA: TGTGCCAGCAGCCAATCCCTCTCCGGGAGACCCACGTTCTTC

size: -
J: TRBJ2-3
length: 13
V: TRBV6-2/TRBV6-3
D: -
CDR3: CASSPQGPDTQYF
DNA: TGTGCCAGCAGTCCACAGGGTCCAGATACGCAGTATTTT

size: -
J: TRBJ2-3
length: 13
V: TRBV19
D: TRBD2
CDR3: CATSPGGPDTQYF
DNA: TGTGCCACCTCCCCGGGGGGGCCGGATACGCAGTATTTT

size: -
J: TRBJ2-3
length: 17
V: TRBV19
D: TRBD1
CDR3: CASSIAGTGTYTDTQYF
DNA: TGTGCCAGTAGTATAGCCGGGACAGGGACCTACACAGATACGCAGTATTTT

size: -
J: TRBJ2-5
length: 15
V: TRBV5-1
D: -
CDR3: CASSPIQGPQETQYF
DNA: TGCGCCAGCAGCCCGATACAGGGTCCCCAAGAGACCCAGTACTTC

size: -
J: TRBJ1-3
length: 16
V: TRBV3-1/TRBV3-2
D: -
CDR3: CASSRDRPLSGNTIYF
DNA: TGTGCCAGCAGCCGAGACAGGCCCCTATCTGGAAACACCATATATTTT

size: -
J: TRBJ2-3
length: 15
V: TRBV6-5
D: TRBD2
CDR3: CASRPAGGFTDTQYF
DNA: TGTGCCAGCAGACCAGCGGGGGGCTTCACAGATACGCAGTATTTT

size: -
J: TRBJ1-1
length: 14
V: TRBV27
D: -
CDR3: CASSLSHRNTEAFF
DNA: TGTGCCAGCAGTTTATCCCATAGGAACACTGAAGCTTTCTTT

size: few
J: TRBJ1-6
length: 12
V: TRBV27
D: TRBD1
CDR3: CASSGTARPLHF
DNA: TGTGCCAGCAGCGGGACAGCCCGACCCCTCCACTTT

size: -
J: TRBJ1-4
length: 15
V: TRBV19
D: -
CDR3: CASSRRRDINEKLFF
DNA: TGTGCCAGTAGTAGAAGACGGGACATTAATGAAAAACTGTTTTTT

size: -
J: TRBJ1-5
length: 17
V: TRBV10-3
D: TRBD1
CDR3: CAISAGTGDQSNQPQHF
DNA: TGTGCCATCAGTGCCGGGACAGGGGACCAGAGCAATCAGCCCCAGCATTTT

size: -
J: TRBJ1-4
length: 16
V: TRBV6-1
D: TRBD1
CDR3: CASSGSTGPSNEKLFF
DNA: TGTGCCAGCAGTGGATCGACAGGGCCATCTAATGAAAAACTGTTTTTT

size: -
J: TRBJ2-2
length: 18
V: TRBV4-1
D: TRBD2
CDR3: CASSQEPSGMVSTGELFF
DNA: TGCGCCAGCAGCCAAGAGCCTAGCGGGATGGTTTCCACCGGGGAGCTGTTTTTT

size: -
J: TRBJ1-5
length: 18
V: TRBV4-1
D: -
CDR3: CASSQVYGGSTSVGPQHF
DNA: TGCGCCAGCAGCCAAGTATACGGGGGGAGCACCTCAGTCGGGCCCCAGCATTTT

size: -
J: TRBJ2-5
length: 15
V: TRBV7-8
D: -
CDR3: CASSQGGLTQETQYF
DNA: TGTGCCAGCAGCCAAGGGGGACTAACACAAGAGACCCAGTACTTC

size: -
J: TRBJ1-2
length: 12
V: TRBV6-1
D: -
CDR3: CASSEEHYGYTF
DNA: TGTGCCAGCAGTGAAGAACATTATGGCTACACCTTC

size: -
J: TRBJ1-3
length: 15
V: TRBV4-3
D: -
CDR3: CASSQDQGSGNTIYF
DNA: TGCGCCAGCAGCCAAGACCAGGGCTCTGGAAACACCATATATTTT

size: -
J: TRBJ1-5
length: 12
V: TRBV19
D: -
CDR3: CASSLQGQPQHF
DNA: TGTGCCAGTAGCCTCCAGGGTCAGCCCCAGCATTTT

size: -
J: TRBJ1-1
length: 13
V: TRBV19
D: -
CDR3: CASENIGKTEAFF
DNA: TGTGCCAGCGAGAATATCGGGAAAACTGAAGCTTTCTTT

size: -
J: TRBJ2-7
length: 14
V: TRBV19
D: TRBD1
CDR3: CASKETGVAYEQYF
DNA: TGTGCCAGTAAAGAGACAGGGGTAGCGTACGAGCAGTACTTC